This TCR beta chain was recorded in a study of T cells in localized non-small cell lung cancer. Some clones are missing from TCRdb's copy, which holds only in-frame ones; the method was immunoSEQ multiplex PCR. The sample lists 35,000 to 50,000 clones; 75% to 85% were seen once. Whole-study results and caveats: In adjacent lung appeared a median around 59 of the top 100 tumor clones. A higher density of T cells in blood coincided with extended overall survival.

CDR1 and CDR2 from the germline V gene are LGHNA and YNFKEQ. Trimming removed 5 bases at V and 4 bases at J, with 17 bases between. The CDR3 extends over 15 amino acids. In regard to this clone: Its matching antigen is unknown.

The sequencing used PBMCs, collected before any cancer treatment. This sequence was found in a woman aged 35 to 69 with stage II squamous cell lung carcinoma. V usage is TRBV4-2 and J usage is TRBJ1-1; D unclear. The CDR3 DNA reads TGTGCCAGCAGCTTGTTTAACGGAGAGACCACTGAAGCTTTCTTT. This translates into CASSLFNGETTEAFF.